This T cell receptor (beta chain) is drawn from a study of blood T cell repertoires in COVID-19. The assay was immunoSEQ multiplex PCR, and TCRdb's table has in-frame clones only and misses some. The sample records 200,000 to 250,000 clones, 75% to 85% being singletons. Per germline, CDR1 GTSNPN and CDR2 SVGIG (reference sequence). Unmatched junction bases numbered 4, after V lost 2 bases and J lost 4 bases. The CDR3 totals 13 residues. This clone was counted between two and nine times. Sequencing was carried out using peripheral blood. This TCR was recovered from a woman aged 25 to 39 with COVID-19, enrolled during active disease. This chain connects TRBV30 to TRBJ2-7; TRBD2 matches 8 bases. The CDR3 sequence is CAWSRERGYEQYF. CDR3 in DNA: TGTGCCTGGAGTAGAGAGCGGGGGTACGAGCAGTACTTC.